The 4 T cell receptor beta chains given below trace back to one sample, sequenced in a study of cytomegalovirus exposure and HLA in healthy donors. The study ran its PCR with 60 Vbeta and 13 Jbeta primers. Assay: immunoSEQ multiplex PCR; the TCRdb copy retains only in-frame clones and omits some. The repertoire includes about 110,000 clones, under 70% of them detected once, and roughly 8.3% sits in the top ten. Sequenced: PBMCs. These receptors were taken from a man younger than 35 in good health and CMV-seropositive.

The rearrangement links TRBV19 to TRBJ1-5, with TRBD1 identical over 7 bases. CDR1 LNHDA and CDR2 SQIVND come from the germline V gene (reference sequence). CDR3 length: 15 residues. V gave up 6 bases and J gave up 3 bases; unmatched junction bases: 8. Written as DNA, the CDR3 is TGTGCCAGTAGAAACTCCGGGACAGTCAATCAGCCCCAGCATTTT. Its protein product is CASRNSGTVNQPQHF.

This chain joins TRBV7-9 and TRBJ1-5; maybe TRBD1 (6 bases). Germline CDR1 and CDR2: SEHNR and FQNEAQ (reference sequence). The CDR3 consists of 13 residues. V was clipped by 5 bases and J by 7 bases, with 12 bases between them. CDR3 region: CASSPTRGQPQHF. The DNA for the CDR3 is TGTGCCAGCAGCCCAACAAGGGGGCAGCCCCAGCATTTT.

V gene TRBV9 combines with J gene TRBJ2-2; D is unclear. There are 15 residues in the CDR3. In germline, CDR1 is SGDLS, CDR2 YYNGEE. The V end lost 4 bases, the J end lost 4 bases, and 14 bases lay between the germline ends. The CDR3 protein is CASSMGRIGTGELFF. The CDR3 DNA follows: TGTGCCAGCAGCATGGGCAGAATCGGCACCGGGGAGCTGTTTTTT.

There are a few counts of this clone. CDR3 amino acids: CASQTGDGKTEAFF. DNA of the CDR3: TGCGCCAGTCAAACAGGGGATGGGAAGACTGAAGCTTTCTTT. The chain uses TRBV5-1 and TRBJ1-1, with TRBD1 matching over 7 bases. The junction had 12 bases not matched to a gene; V was cut back by 8 bases and J by 5 bases. The CDR3 has 14 amino acids. The germline gives CDR1 SGHRS, CDR2 YFSETQ.